This T cell receptor (beta chain) originates from a study of T cell responses to AZD1222 COVID-19 vaccine. Study results and caveats: Targeting of unmutated variant regions was reportedly seen in nearly half of spike-specific TCRs.

Profiling relied on immunoSEQ multiplex PCR, and the TCRdb table lists in-frame clones only, not all of them. Counted here are 120,000 to 150,000 clones, about 93% occurring once; the ten biggest clones make up around 5%. As to this clone: Its antigen is not known.

The sample consisted of peripheral blood, taken on day 0 of AZD1222 vaccination. This receptor was identified in an adult in good health.

CDR3: CASSFRDQREQFF. DNA for the CDR3: TGTGCCAGCAGTTTCCGGGACCAGCGTGAGCAGTTCTTC. V and J are TRBV27 and TRBJ2-1; D tentatively reads TRBD1 or TRBD2 (5 bases each). Germline V gene data show CDR1 as MNHEY and CDR2 as SMNVEV (reference sequence). V lost 3 bases and J lost 9, with 12 bases in between. The CDR3 runs to 13 residues.